The 8 T cell receptor beta chains below were found in one sample sequenced in a study of blood T cell repertoires in COVID-19. The table came from immunoSEQ multiplex PCR; TCRdb's copy has only in-frame clones and leaves some out. Here the sample spans roughly 260,000 clones, roughly 90% being singletons. Sequenced input: peripheral blood. These TCRs come from a woman aged 40 to 50 who had recovered from COVID-19.

V gene TRBV7-6 combines with J gene TRBJ2-5, with D tentatively TRBD2 (6 bases). CDR3 length: 16 amino acids. V gave up 4 bases and J gave up 0 bases, with 15 bases separating them. CDR1 is SGHVS and CDR2 is FNYEAQ in the germline V gene. CDR3 amino acids: CASSSIGPGDQETQYF. The CDR3 region has the DNA TGTGCCAGCAGCTCCATTGGACCGGGGGACCAAGAGACCCAGTACTTC. The full variable domain, with the rest looked up from reference TRBV7-6 and TRBJ2-5, is GAGVSQSPRYKVTKRGQDVALRCDPISGHVSLYWYRQALGQGPEFLTYFNYEAQQDKSGLPNDRFSAERPEGSISTLTIQRTEQRDSAMYRCASSSIGPGDQETQYFGPGTRLLVL.

The gene calls are TRBV4-3 and TRBJ2-6; TRBD2 is a possible D gene (7 bases). Trimming cost V 4 bases and J 4 bases, with 23 bases left between them. Germline V CDR1 and CDR2: LGHNA, YSLEER. The length of the CDR3 is 19 residues. The DNA of the CDR3 is TGCGCCAGCAGCCCCCATGAGGCGGGGGCCGCGGTGGGGGCCAACGTCCTGACTTTC. Encoded protein: CASSPHEAGAAVGANVLTF.

This clone appeared once. The chain links TRBV7-2 to TRBJ2-3; possible D gene TRBD1, 5 bases. The CDR3 is made up of 14 amino acids. The ends were cut back, 7 bases at V and 1 base at J, with 12 bases in the middle. Germline lookup yields CDR1 SGHTA and CDR2 FQGNSA. Written as DNA, the CDR3 is TGTGCCAGCAACCAGGGTGGGGGCACAGATACGCAGTATTTT. It encodes CASNQGGGTDTQYF.

CDR3 in amino acids: CASSFGTSNEAFF. The CDR3 bases are TGCGCCAGCAGCTTCGGGACATCTAATGAAGCTTTCTTT. The chain has TRBV5-1 and TRBJ1-1; possibly TRBD1 for D (6 bases). The V gene lost 2 bases and the J gene lost 7 bases, with 12 bases spanning the gap. Germline values: CDR1 SGHRS, CDR2 YFSETQ. This CDR3 is 13 amino acids long.

The V call is TRBV28, the J call TRBJ1-2; the match to TRBD1 covers 12 bases. Unmatched junction bases numbered 10, after V lost 3 bases and J lost 5 bases. Germline lookup yields CDR1 MDHEN and CDR2 SYDVKM. The CDR3 spans 17 residues. CDR3 sequence (DNA): TGTGCCAGCAGTTTTGGGGACAGGGGGCCCCTCGCATATGGCTACACCTTC. Translating it yields CASSFGDRGPLAYGYTF.

The chain combines TRBV27 with TRBJ2-7, with 14 positions matching TRBD2. Germline-derived CDR1 and CDR2 are MNHEY and SMNVEV (reference sequence). The CDR3 has 17 amino acids. J lost 2 bases, V lost 4 bases, and 7 bases had no gene match. This CDR3 is CASSSGLAGGFPYEQYF. CDR3 bases: TGTGCCAGCAGTTCAGGACTAGCGGGGGGATTCCCCTACGAGCAGTACTTC.

The chain has TRBV6-5 and TRBJ1-2; 9 bases are shared with TRBD1. The CDR3 is made up of 15 amino acids. Looked up from germline, CDR1 is MNHEY and CDR2 is SVGAGI. Unmatched junction bases numbered 9, after V lost 6 bases and J lost 4 bases. The chain's CDR3 is CASRGQGITAYGYTF. The CDR3, as DNA: TGTGCCAGCAGGGGACAGGGTATAACGGCCTATGGCTACACCTTC.

This chain joins TRBV7-6 and TRBJ2-1; TRBD2 might be the D (6 bases). V lost 4 bases to trimming and J lost 0 bases, with 19 bases between them. In germline, CDR1 is SGHVS, CDR2 FNYEAQ. CDR3 size: 18 residues. Here the CDR3 reads CASSSAGGRGVSYNEQFF. The CDR3 coding sequence is TGTGCCAGCAGCTCCGCCGGCGGGCGGGGCGTCTCCTACAATGAGCAGTTCTTC.